Listed here are 14 T cell receptor beta chains from one sample, sequenced in a study of shared clonotypes between healthy human individuals. The repertoire was sequenced with immunoSEQ multiplex PCR; TCRdb's copy has only in-frame clones and lacks some. The sample has roughly 2.6 million clones; approximately 92% are singletons. Sequencing was done on a sample of naive CD4+ T cells sorted from blood. Stated subset: CD45RA+ positively selected. All receptors derive from a man aged 18 to 35 in good health.

The chain employs TRBV5-1 and TRBJ2-1; 14 bases align to TRBD2. From germline, CDR1 is SGHRS and CDR2 YFSETQ. The CDR3 is 15 amino acids. The junction had 3 bases not matched to a gene; V was cut back by 5 bases and J by 5 bases. CDR3 DNA: TGCGCCAGCAGGTGGACTAGCGGGGGGAACAATGAGCAGTTCTTC. This sequence encodes CASRWTSGGNNEQFF.

V and J are TRBV7-2 and TRBJ1-5; D remains ambiguous. The length of the CDR3 is 16 residues. Trimming left V 4 bases short and J 1 base short, with 14 bases between. Per the germline V gene, CDR1 is SGHTA and CDR2 is FQGNSA. The CDR3 spells CASSSEVRVSNQPQHF. The CDR3 DNA sequence: TGTGCCAGCAGCTCGGAGGTGAGGGTCAGCAATCAGCCCCAGCATTTT.

The chain links TRBV7-6 to TRBJ2-2; 7 bases line up with TRBD1. The germline V gene has CDR1 SGHVS and CDR2 FNYEAQ. The CDR3 runs to 17 residues. V gave up 0 bases and J gave up 6 bases; unmatched junction bases: 10. The CDR3 DNA follows: TGTGCCAGCAGCTTAGCCAGCGGCAGGGGGATTGCCGGGGAGCTGTTTTTT. Translation gives CASSLASGRGIAGELFF. The complete variable domain, with remaining parts taken from reference TRBV7-6 and TRBJ2-2, reads GAGVSQSPRYKVTKRGQDVALRCDPISGHVSLYWYRQALGQGPEFLTYFNYEAQQDKSGLPNDRFSAERPEGSISTLTIQRTEQRDSAMYRCASSLASGRGIAGELFFGEGSRLTVL.

On this clone: This CDR3 is also generated by other DNA sequences in the sample. This chain links TRBV6-1 with TRBJ1-1; D gene ambiguous. CDR3 length: 14 amino acids. From germline, CDR1 is MNHNS and CDR2 SASEGT. V lost 2 bases, J lost 1 base, and 8 bases lay in between. The CDR3 is CASSEPGRNTEAFF. In nucleotides, the CDR3 is TGTGCCAGCAGTGAACCAGGACGGAACACTGAAGCTTTCTTT.

The CDR3 coding sequence is TGTGCCAGCAGCTTGTGGGACAGGGGTCACGAGCAGTACTTC. It translates to CASSLWDRGHEQYF. The chain combines TRBV5-4 with TRBJ2-7, with 10 positions matching TRBD1. Germline V gene sequence: CDR1 SGHNT, CDR2 YYREEE (reference sequence). Trimming removed 1 base from V and 5 bases from J; junction bases left unmatched: 3. The CDR3 totals 14 residues.

The chain carries TRBV5-1 and TRBJ1-2; D is possibly TRBD1 (5 bases). Germline assignment: CDR1 SGHRS and CDR2 YFSETQ. Trimming cost V 2 bases and J 4 bases, with 24 bases left between them. This CDR3 contains 18 residues. The chain's CDR3 is CASSLRGSTGWGGYGYTF. CDR3 bases: TGCGCCAGCAGCTTAAGGGGTTCAACAGGCTGGGGTGGCTATGGCTACACCTTC.

The chain has TRBV30 and TRBJ1-1, with D possibly matching TRBD1 (5 bases). The V end was cut by 2 bases, the J end by 1 base, with 8 bases between. CDR1 is GTSNPN and CDR2 is SVGIG in the germline V gene (reference sequence). The CDR3 spans 13 residues. The CDR3 bases are TGTGCCTGGAGTCAGGGCCAGAACACTGAAGCTTTCTTT. Its translation: CAWSQGQNTEAFF.

On this clone: The same CDR3 is also encoded by other DNA sequences in this sample. The CDR3 reads CASSPRTNEKLFF. The DNA of the CDR3 is TGTGCCAGCTCACCGAGAACTAATGAAAAACTGTTTTTT. The V call is TRBV18, the J call TRBJ1-4; D is undetermined. CDR3 length: 13 amino acids. With 3 bases removed from V and 1 base from J, the gap between germline ends came to 3 bases. The V gene's germline CDR1 is KGHSH and CDR2 LQKENI.

The chain links TRBV20-1 to TRBJ1-2; maybe TRBD1 (5 bases). The CDR3 spans 11 residues. Trimming removed 6 bases at V and 7 bases at J, with 12 bases between. Germline CDR1 is DFQATT and CDR2 is SNEGSKA (reference sequence). The CDR3 nucleotides read TGCAGTGCCATAGTCGGGGCTGGCTACACCTTC. Protein product: CSAIVGAGYTF.

The V and J genes are TRBV18 and TRBJ1-2; 12 bases are a match to TRBD1. Per the germline V gene, CDR1 is KGHSH and CDR2 is LQKENI. Losses at the gene ends were 1 base for V and 0 bases for J; bases not matched to a gene: 6. The CDR3 contains 18 residues. CDR3 sequence reads: CASSPLGTGGATNYGYTF. CDR3 coding DNA: TGTGCCAGCTCACCACTAGGGACAGGGGGCGCGACTAACTATGGCTACACCTTC.

CDR3 sequence: CASSLSGRGLNEQFF. The DNA for the CDR3 is TGTGCCAGCAGTTTATCAGGGCGGGGTCTCAATGAGCAGTTCTTC. V gene TRBV27 combines with J gene TRBJ2-1; TRBD2 is a possible D gene (6 bases). Germline V gives CDR1 MNHEY, CDR2 SMNVEV (reference sequence). This CDR3 spans 15 amino acids. V was cut by 0 bases and J by 6 bases, with 12 bases left in between.

The count of this clone is one. The gene calls are TRBV4-3 and TRBJ2-3, with a tentative D call TRBD2 (6 bases). Germline V gives CDR1 LGHNA, CDR2 YSLEER. The length of the CDR3 is 16 residues. The V and J ends lost 0 bases and 6 bases respectively, with 16 bases between them. The CDR3 loop reads CASSQDLGEAWDTQYF. The CDR3 region has the DNA TGCGCCAGCAGCCAAGATTTGGGGGAGGCTTGGGATACGCAGTATTTT.

The chain recombines TRBV10-3 with TRBJ1-6; D uncertain. The CDR3 length is 15 residues. The ends were cut back, 2 bases at V and 1 base at J, with 6 bases in the middle. Per the germline V gene, CDR1 is ENHRY and CDR2 is SYGVKD. CDR3 loop: CAISEGGSYNSPLHF. The CDR3 DNA reads as TGTGCCATCAGTGAGGGCGGGTCCTATAATTCACCCCTCCACTTT.

The rearrangement uses TRBV5-1 and TRBJ2-3; D remains unclear. CDR3 length equals 15 residues. With 4 bases removed from V and 4 bases from J, the gap between germline ends came to 16 bases. Germline lookup yields CDR1 SGHRS and CDR2 YFSETQ. The CDR3 sequence is CASSLSVQSADTQYF. CDR3 bases: TGCGCCAGCAGCCTGTCGGTGCAATCGGCAGATACGCAGTATTTT.